The 10 T cell receptor beta chains in this list originate from one sample, sequenced in a study of T cells in Graves' hyperthyroidism and ophthalmopathy. Amplified TCR beta CDR3 regions derived from RNA transcripts. During a first-round RT-PCR of the TCR CDR3, the HTBI primer set was used. TCRdb re-called the multiplex PCR reads with MiXCR, one entry per CDR3 protein. This sample carries 150,000 to 200,000 distinct CDR3 sequences, over 8% of them seen once, and the ten largest clones take approximately 20%. Sequencing was performed on blood. Receptor source: a woman aged 18-29 years with Graves' hyperthyroidism that later progressed to Graves' ophthalmopathy.

The chain combines TRBV11-2 with TRBJ2-1; 9 nucleotides line up with TRBD1. Trimming took 7 bases from V and 7 from J; bases not matched to a gene: 8. CDR1 and CDR2 (germline): SGHAT, FQNNGV. The CDR3 runs 14 residues. The CDR3 loop reads CASNSRDRANEQFF. Written as DNA, the CDR3 is TGTGCCAGCAACTCCCGGGACAGGGCGAATGAGCAGTTCTTC. Full variable domain (rest looked up from reference TRBV11-2 and TRBJ2-1): EAGVAQSPRYKIIEKRQSVAFWCNPISGHATLYWYQQILGQGPKLLIQFQNNGVVDDSQLPKDRFSAERLKGVDSTLKIQPAKLEDSAVYLCASNSRDRANEQFFGPGTRLTVL.

The chain links TRBV5-1 to TRBJ1-1; 10 positions match TRBD1. The germline V gene has CDR1 SGHRS and CDR2 YFSETQ. The CDR3 sequence is 15 residues long. V was clipped by 4 bases and J by 6 bases; unmatched bases: 9. The CDR3 DNA reads TGCGCCAGCAGCACGGACAGGGGGAAGGGCGCTGAAGCTTTCTTT. This sequence encodes CASSTDRGKGAEAFF.

This sequence joins TRBV5-6 and TRBJ1-2, with 7 bases that match TRBD1. Germline values: CDR1 SGHDT, CDR2 YYEEEE. There are 15 residues in the CDR3. V was clipped by 0 bases and J by 3 bases; unmatched bases: 5. The CDR3, as DNA: TGTGCCAGCAGCTTGGGTGTGCAGGGGGACTATGGCTACACCTTC. It yields the protein CASSLGVQGDYGYTF.

This clonotype has ten or more counts. This rearrangement joins TRBV28 to TRBJ1-4, with 8 bases identical to TRBD1. CDR1 MDHEN and CDR2 SYDVKM come from the germline V gene. The CDR3 sequence is 13 residues long. The V gene end was trimmed by 5 bases and the J gene end by 7 bases; junction bases not matched to a gene: 3. The CDR3 spells CASSGQGGEKLFF. CDR3 nucleotides: TGTGCCAGCAGTGGACAGGGAGGTGAAAAACTGTTTTTT. Using reference TRBV28 and TRBJ1-4 for the parts outside the CDR3, the full variable domain is DVKVTQSSRYLVKRTGEKVFLECVQDMDHENMFWYRQDPGLGLRLIYFSYDVKMKEKGDIPEGYSVSREKKERFSLILESASTNQTSMYLCASSGQGGEKLFFGSGTQLSVL.

This clonotype was counted only a few times. The J gene is TRBJ2-4, the V gene TRBV7-9, with 8 bases matching TRBD1. The CDR3 is made up of 22 amino acids. The J segment lost 0 bases and the V segment lost 4 bases, leaving 23 bases of the junction unmatched. Germline CDR1 reads SEHNR; CDR2 reads FQNEAQ (reference sequence). This CDR3 reads CASSSSLLRDRIKTLAKNIQYF. DNA of the CDR3: TGTGCCAGCAGCTCGTCCCTACTTCGGGACAGGATCAAAACTTTAGCCAAAAACATTCAGTACTTC.

This clonotype has ten or more counts. The chain recombines TRBV2 with TRBJ2-3; possibly TRBD2 for D (6 bases). V shed 5 bases and J shed 2 bases, with 23 bases lying between them. In germline, CDR1 is SNHLY, CDR2 FYNNEI. This CDR3 has 18 residues. The CDR3 reads CASSIHRGTHNSTDTQYF. For the CDR3, the DNA is TGTGCCAGCAGTATACACCGCGGGACTCATAACTCCACAGATACGCAGTATTTT.

This clonotype has at least ten counts. The V call is TRBV12-3 or TRBV12-4, the J call TRBJ2-4; D gene uncertain. The CDR3 has 12 residues. V was trimmed by 4 bases and J by 12 bases, leaving 13 bases between them. CDR3 amino acids: CASSSVQGNQYF. In DNA form, the CDR3 reads TGTGCCAGCAGTTCGGTCCAAGGAAATCAGTACTTC.

The chain is built from TRBV6-1 and TRBJ1-5; D unclear. This CDR3 is 15 amino acids long. Trimming removed 4 bases at V and 7 bases at J, with 17 bases between. The germline gives CDR1 MNHNS, CDR2 SASEGT. CDR3 coding DNA: TGTGCCAGCAGTGGGAGGGCGAGTGGAAGACAGCCCCAGCATTTT. This codes for CASSGRASGRQPQHF.

There are many counts of this clonotype. This chain uses TRBV6-5 with TRBJ1-4; possibly TRBD1 for D (6 bases). CDR3 length: 21 amino acids. Germline lookup yields CDR1 MNHEY and CDR2 SVGAGI. V shed 0 bases and J shed 0 bases, with 23 bases lying between them. CDR3: CASSYSLPTGWEYATNEKLFF. In DNA, the CDR3 is TGTGCCAGCAGTTACTCGCTACCGACAGGCTGGGAATATGCAACTAATGAAAAACTGTTTTTT.

This clonotype was seen repeatedly, ten times or more. As DNA, the CDR3 is TGTGCCAGCAGCTTAGCCACTCGGGGCGGAGGAAAAGAGACCCAGTACTTC. Encoded protein: CASSLATRGGGKETQYF. The chain links TRBV7-6 to TRBJ2-5, with D possibly being TRBD1 or TRBD2 (5 bases each). This CDR3 contains 17 residues. V lost 0 bases to trimming and J lost 3 bases, with 17 bases between them. Germline values: CDR1 SGHVS, CDR2 FNYEAQ.